This passage covers 5 T cell receptor beta chains from one sample sequenced in a study of blood T cell repertoires in COVID-19. Measured with immunoSEQ multiplex PCR; TCRdb has only the in-frame clones, and not every one. The repertoire holds roughly 180,000 clones, with around 82% as singletons. Sequenced: PBMCs or T cells enriched from blood (not recorded which). The receptors stem from a man in his fifties or sixties who had recovered from COVID-19.

This clone was counted between two and nine times. The chain joins TRBV28 to TRBJ1-2; TRBD1 is a possible D gene (5 bases). The V end lost 5 bases, the J end lost 4 bases, and 14 bases lay between the germline ends. From germline, CDR1 is MDHEN and CDR2 SYDVKM. The CDR3 contains 14 residues. The CDR3 spells CASSGAGRVYGYTF. CDR3 nucleotides: TGTGCCAGCAGTGGCGCGGGACGCGTCTATGGCTACACCTTC.

The chain uses TRBV19 and TRBJ2-1; weak D call: TRBD2 (6 bases). With 8 bases removed from V and 4 bases from J, the gap between germline ends came to 21 bases. CDR1 and CDR2 from the germline V gene are LNHDA and SQIVND (reference sequence). The CDR3 is 16 residues long. The CDR3 DNA sequence: TGTGCCAGTCAAAAAAATCGGGACTCTCGTTACAATGAGCAGTTCTTC. It is translated as CASQKNRDSRYNEQFF.

The chain employs TRBV27 and TRBJ2-3, with 7 bases matching TRBD2. The V segment lost 6 bases and the J segment 0 bases; nucleotides outside the gene matches: 9. Germline CDR1 MNHEY, CDR2 SMNVEV (reference sequence). This CDR3 contains 16 residues. CDR3 amino acids: CASRPTSGISTDTQYF. In DNA, the CDR3 is TGTGCCAGCAGACCGACGAGCGGGATAAGCACAGATACGCAGTATTTT.

The table lists this clone with a count of one. The chain uses TRBV25-1 and TRBJ1-1; unclear D gene. Germline V gene sequence: CDR1 MGHDK, CDR2 SYGVNS. The CDR3 has 13 amino acids. Deletions cut 1 base from V and 2 bases from J, with 5 bases between. The chain's CDR3 is CASSEFTNTEAFF. The DNA of the CDR3 is TGTGCCAGCAGTGAATTCACTAACACTGAAGCTTTCTTT.

The chain uses TRBV14 and TRBJ2-4; 11 nucleotides agree with TRBD2. Trimming took 1 base from V and 2 from J; bases not matched to a gene: 10. Per the germline V gene, CDR1 is SGHDN and CDR2 is FVKESK. This CDR3 contains 19 residues. The CDR3 here is CASSQGETSGSKTKNIQYF. DNA of the CDR3: TGTGCCAGCAGCCAAGGCGAAACTAGCGGGAGTAAAACCAAAAACATTCAGTACTTC.